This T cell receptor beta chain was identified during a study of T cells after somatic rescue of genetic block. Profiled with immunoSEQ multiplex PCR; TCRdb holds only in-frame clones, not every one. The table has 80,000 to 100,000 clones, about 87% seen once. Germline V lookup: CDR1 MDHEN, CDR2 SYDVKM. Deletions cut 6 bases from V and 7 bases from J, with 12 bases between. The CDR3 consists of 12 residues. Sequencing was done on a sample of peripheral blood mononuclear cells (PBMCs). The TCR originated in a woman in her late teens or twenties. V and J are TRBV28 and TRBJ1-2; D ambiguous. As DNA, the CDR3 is TGTGCCAGCAGGGACGCACAATTTGGCTACACCTTC. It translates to CASRDAQFGYTF.